This T cell receptor beta chain was observed in a study of cytomegalovirus exposure and HLA in healthy donors. Study information: Among the approximately 400 genotyped donors, just over 80% were placed in the Caucasian-associated ancestry cluster. Study outcomes and limitations: A likely sequencing artifact accounted for one observed cluster of highly shared sequence variants.

The CDR3 has 12 amino acids. Germline V gene sequence: CDR1 MNHNY, CDR2 SVGAGI (reference sequence). The table lists this clone with a count of one. Antigen unknown. Use of 60 Vbeta and 13 Jbeta primers characterized the PCR. Sequenced by immunoSEQ multiplex PCR; TCRdb stores in-frame clones only, minus some. The sample has under 200,000 clones, about four fifths seen once. The chain combines TRBV6-6 with TRBJ2-5; D is unresolved. The DNA end favors TRBJ2-7, so the J call may be wrong. What was sequenced was PBMCs. The receptor was isolated from a male donor in good health and CMV-seropositive. CDR3 sequence reads: CASYESPYEQYF. In DNA form, the CDR3 reads TGTGCCAGCTACGAAAGCCCCTACGAGCAGTACTTC.